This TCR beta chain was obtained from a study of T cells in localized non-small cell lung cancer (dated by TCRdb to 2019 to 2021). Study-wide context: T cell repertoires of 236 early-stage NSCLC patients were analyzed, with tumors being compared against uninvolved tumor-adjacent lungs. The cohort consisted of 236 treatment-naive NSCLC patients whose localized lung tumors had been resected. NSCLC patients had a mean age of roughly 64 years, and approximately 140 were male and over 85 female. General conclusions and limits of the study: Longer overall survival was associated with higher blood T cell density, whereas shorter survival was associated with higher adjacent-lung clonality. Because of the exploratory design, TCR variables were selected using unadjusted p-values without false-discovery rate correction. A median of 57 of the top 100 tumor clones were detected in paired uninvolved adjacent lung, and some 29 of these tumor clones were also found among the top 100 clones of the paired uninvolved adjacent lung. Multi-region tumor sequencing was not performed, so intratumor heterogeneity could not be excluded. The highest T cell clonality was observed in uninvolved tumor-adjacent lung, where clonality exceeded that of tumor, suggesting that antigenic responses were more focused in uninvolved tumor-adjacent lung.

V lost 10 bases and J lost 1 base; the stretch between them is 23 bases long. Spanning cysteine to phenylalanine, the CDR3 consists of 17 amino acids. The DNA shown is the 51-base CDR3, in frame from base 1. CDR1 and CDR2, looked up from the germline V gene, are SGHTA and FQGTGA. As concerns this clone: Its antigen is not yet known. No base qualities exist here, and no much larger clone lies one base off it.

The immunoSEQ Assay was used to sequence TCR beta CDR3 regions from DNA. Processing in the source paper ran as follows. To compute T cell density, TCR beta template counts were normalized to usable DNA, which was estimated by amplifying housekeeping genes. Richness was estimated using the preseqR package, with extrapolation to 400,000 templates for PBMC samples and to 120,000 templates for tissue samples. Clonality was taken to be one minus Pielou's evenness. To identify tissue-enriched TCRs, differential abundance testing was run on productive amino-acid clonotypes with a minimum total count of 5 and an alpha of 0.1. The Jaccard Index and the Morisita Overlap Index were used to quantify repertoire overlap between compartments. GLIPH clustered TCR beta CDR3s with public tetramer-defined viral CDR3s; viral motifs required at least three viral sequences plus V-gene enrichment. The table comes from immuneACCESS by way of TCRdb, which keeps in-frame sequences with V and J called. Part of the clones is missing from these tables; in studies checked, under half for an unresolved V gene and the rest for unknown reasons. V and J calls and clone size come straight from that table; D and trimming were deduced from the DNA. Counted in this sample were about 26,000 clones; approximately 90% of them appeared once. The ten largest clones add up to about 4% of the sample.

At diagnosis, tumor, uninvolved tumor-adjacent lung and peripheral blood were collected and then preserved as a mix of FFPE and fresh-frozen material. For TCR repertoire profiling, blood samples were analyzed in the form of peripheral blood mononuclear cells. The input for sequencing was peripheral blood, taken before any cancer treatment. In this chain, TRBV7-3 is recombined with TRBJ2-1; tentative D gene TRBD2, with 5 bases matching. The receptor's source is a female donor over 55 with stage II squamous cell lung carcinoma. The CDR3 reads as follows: CANPPSLKGVSYNEQFF. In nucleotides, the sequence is TGTGCCAACCCCCCCTCTTTAAAGGGAGTTTCCTACAATGAGCAGTTCTTC.